The present T cell receptor beta chain was sequenced within a study of graft-versus-host responses after intestinal transplantation. Study findings and constraints: Among recipient marrow samples, GvH clones were found; some appeared first in ileum or blood.

On this clone: The antigen remains undetermined.

Using immunoSEQ multiplex PCR, the repertoire was profiled, and TCRdb retains in-frame clones only, with some absent. This repertoire shows 85,000 to 90,000 clones, 85% to 95% found once; its top ten account for 0.3% to 0.35%. The CDR3 spans 13 residues. Trimming stripped 4 bases from V and 1 base from J, with 8 bases between. Germline V lookup: CDR1 SGHRS, CDR2 YFSETQ. The material was unstimulated CD4+ T cells sorted from spleen or lymph node cells, obtained before transplant. This sequence originates from a human donor who was the organ donor for an intestinal transplant. The chain links TRBV5-1 to TRBJ1-1; D gene ambiguous. CDR3: CASSMTRNTEAFF. The CDR3 nucleotides are TGCGCCAGCAGCATGACAAGGAACACTGAAGCTTTCTTT.